This TCR beta chain was found in a study of Ad26.COV2.S vaccination and SARS-CoV-2 variants. Study-level background: Intramuscularly, Ad26.COV2.S was given either once or twice, 56 days apart.

Indicated treatment: some 20 received Ad26.COV2.S at low or high dose, single or two shots; about 5 received placebo; per-sample allocation not given. Samples analyzed were those drawn on day 63 after the first vaccine or placebo injection. An Ad26 vector was used to express Wuhan-strain SARS-CoV-2 spike as the vaccine. Assay: immunoSEQ multiplex PCR; the TCRdb copy retains only in-frame clones and omits some. Counted here are 300,000 to 350,000 clones, 70% to 90% occurring once; the ten biggest clones make up approximately 1.9%. As to this clone: Antigen specificity is unknown.

Study findings and constraints: Reports say spike-specific CD8+ and CD4+ T cell responses covered substantial breadth after vaccination.

The CDR3 extends over 15 amino acids. Per the germline V gene, CDR1 is MNHEY and CDR2 is SMNVEV (reference sequence). Trimming took off 6 bases at V and 7 bases at J, with 19 bases between the two ends. This chain links TRBV27 with TRBJ2-1; D perhaps matches TRBD1 (6 bases). The sequence derives from a person between 18 and 60 years old who received the Ad26.COV2.S COVID-19 vaccine or a placebo. The sequencing used peripheral blood, collected in a trial of Ad26.COV2.S vaccine versus placebo. The CDR3 DNA follows: TGTGCCAGCAGCTTCGGGACACAAGGAAGAAATGAGCAGTTCTTC. Translating gives CASSFGTQGRNEQFF.